This T cell receptor beta chain comes out of a study of cytomegalovirus exposure and HLA in healthy donors. The germline V gene has CDR1 ENHRY and CDR2 SYGVKD. The length of the CDR3 is 15 residues. J gave up 3 bases and V 4 bases, and 3 bases lay outside the gene matches. The primer mix had 60 Vbeta and 13 Jbeta primers. Data came from immunoSEQ multiplex PCR; TCRdb stores just in-frame clones and leaves some out. Among about 120,000 clones listed, approximately 81% were seen once. The V call is TRBV10-3, the J call TRBJ2-7; 13 bases fit TRBD2. The source is a woman in her forties in good health and CMV-seronegative. Source material: PBMCs. Here the CDR3 DNA reads TGTGCCATCAGTGGTACTAGCGGGGGGGACTACGAGCAGTACTTC. Protein: CAISGTSGGDYEQYF.